Listed below are T cell receptor beta chains from one sample, sequenced in a study of cytomegalovirus exposure and HLA in healthy donors. Sequencing was performed with immunoSEQ multiplex PCR; in TCRdb, only in-frame clones are kept and a portion is missing. This sample has more than 90,000 clones, with around 76% found just once. The source material was PBMCs. The receptors here all came from a man aged 35 to 55 in good health and CMV-seropositive. CDR3s include the opening cysteine and the closing phenylalanine or tryptophan. Fields, in order: CDR3 protein, CDR3 DNA, V gene, D gene, J gene, clone size. The D gene is left open where the match is weak. Size is stated for part of the rows, as once, few or many counts, or as a class when the clone is expanded.

cdr3_aa: CASGFAGGDEQYF
cdr3_nt: TGTGCCAGCGGGTTCGCGGGGGGAGACGAGCAGTACTTC
v_call: TRBV5-4
d_call: TRBD2
j_call: TRBJ2-7
clone_size: -

cdr3_aa: CASSIGATGAGPQHF
cdr3_nt: TGTGCCAGTAGTATAGGGGCGACAGGGGCGGGGCCCCAGCATTTT
v_call: TRBV19
d_call: TRBD1
j_call: TRBJ1-5
clone_size: -

cdr3_aa: CASSPLFVTDTQYF
cdr3_nt: TGTGCCAGCAGCCCCCTGTTTGTAACAGATACGCAGTATTTT
v_call: TRBV9
d_call: -
j_call: TRBJ2-3
clone_size: -

cdr3_aa: CASSLRWTGGDTNYGYTF
cdr3_nt: TGTGCCAGCAGCTTGAGATGGACAGGGGGCGATACTAACTATGGCTACACCTTC
v_call: TRBV5-6
d_call: TRBD1
j_call: TRBJ1-2
clone_size: -

cdr3_aa: CSASTGQPQHF
cdr3_nt: TGCAGTGCTAGTACGGGGCAGCCCCAGCATTTT
v_call: TRBV20-1
d_call: -
j_call: TRBJ1-5
clone_size: -

cdr3_aa: CASSLVPPRTGGRDTEAFF
cdr3_nt: TGTGCCAGCAGCTTAGTCCCCCCCAGGACAGGGGGCAGGGACACTGAAGCTTTCTTT
v_call: TRBV7-2
d_call: TRBD1
j_call: TRBJ1-1
clone_size: -

cdr3_aa: CASRRLAGQETQYF
cdr3_nt: TGTGCCAGCAGGAGACTAGCGGGACAAGAGACCCAGTACTTC
v_call: TRBV27
d_call: TRBD2
j_call: TRBJ2-5
clone_size: -

cdr3_aa: CASSLTQNNQPQHF
cdr3_nt: TGTGCCAGCAGTTTGACACAGAACAATCAGCCCCAGCATTTT
v_call: TRBV28
d_call: -
j_call: TRBJ1-5
clone_size: -

cdr3_aa: CASSFLSGSTDTQYF
cdr3_nt: TGTGCCAGCAGCTTCCTTAGCGGTAGCACAGATACGCAGTATTTT
v_call: TRBV11-3
d_call: -
j_call: TRBJ2-3
clone_size: -

cdr3_aa: CSVADFQETQYF
cdr3_nt: TGCAGCGTTGCTGACTTCCAAGAGACCCAGTACTTC
v_call: TRBV29-1
d_call: -
j_call: TRBJ2-5
clone_size: -

cdr3_aa: CASSLDRLSGNTIYF
cdr3_nt: TGTGCCAGCAGCTTAGACAGGCTCTCTGGAAACACCATATATTTT
v_call: TRBV7-8
d_call: -
j_call: TRBJ1-3
clone_size: few

cdr3_aa: CASSFLIDRDTEAFF
cdr3_nt: TGTGCCAGCAGCTTCCTAATAGACAGGGACACTGAAGCTTTCTTT
v_call: TRBV5-6
d_call: TRBD1
j_call: TRBJ1-1
clone_size: -

cdr3_aa: CASSGHGNEQFF
cdr3_nt: TGCGCCAGCAGTGGACATGGCAATGAGCAGTTCTTC
v_call: TRBV10-1
d_call: -
j_call: TRBJ2-1
clone_size: -

cdr3_aa: CASSLLGTPYGYTF
cdr3_nt: TGTGCCAGCAGCTTGTTAGGGACACCCTATGGCTACACCTTC
v_call: TRBV5-4
d_call: -
j_call: TRBJ1-2
clone_size: -

cdr3_aa: CASTGSQETQYF
cdr3_nt: TGTGCCAGTACCGGGTCCCAAGAGACCCAGTACTTC
v_call: TRBV6-1
d_call: -
j_call: TRBJ2-5
clone_size: -

cdr3_aa: CASSPGSQETQYF
cdr3_nt: TGTGCCAGCTCACCCGGGAGCCAAGAGACCCAGTACTTC
v_call: TRBV18
d_call: -
j_call: TRBJ2-5
clone_size: -

cdr3_aa: CASTDGFSGANVLTF
cdr3_nt: TGCGCCAGCACCGACGGGTTCTCTGGGGCCAACGTCCTGACTTTC
v_call: TRBV5-1
d_call: -
j_call: TRBJ2-6
clone_size: -

cdr3_aa: CASSPGTGGADTQYF
cdr3_nt: TGTGCCAGCAGTCCCGGGACAGGGGGGGCAGATACGCAGTATTTT
v_call: TRBV2
d_call: TRBD1
j_call: TRBJ2-3
clone_size: -